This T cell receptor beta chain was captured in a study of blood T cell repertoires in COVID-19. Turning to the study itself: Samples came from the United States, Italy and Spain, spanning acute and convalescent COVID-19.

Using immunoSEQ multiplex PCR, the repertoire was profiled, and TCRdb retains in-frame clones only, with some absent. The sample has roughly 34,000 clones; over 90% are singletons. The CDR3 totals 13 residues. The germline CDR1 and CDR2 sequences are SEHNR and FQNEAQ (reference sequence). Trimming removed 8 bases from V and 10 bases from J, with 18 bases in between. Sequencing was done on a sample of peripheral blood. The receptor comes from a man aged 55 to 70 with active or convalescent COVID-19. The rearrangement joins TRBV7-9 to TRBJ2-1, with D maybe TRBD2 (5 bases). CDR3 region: CASASTPLGEQFF. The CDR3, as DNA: TGTGCCAGCGCCTCCACCCCACTAGGGGAGCAGTTCTTC. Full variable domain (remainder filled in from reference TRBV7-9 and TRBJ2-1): DTGVSQNPRHKITKRGQNVTFRCDPISEHNRLYWYRQTLGQGPEFLTYFQNEAQLEKSRLLSDRFSAERPKGSFSTLEIQRTEQGDSAMYLCASASTPLGEQFFGPGTRLTVL.